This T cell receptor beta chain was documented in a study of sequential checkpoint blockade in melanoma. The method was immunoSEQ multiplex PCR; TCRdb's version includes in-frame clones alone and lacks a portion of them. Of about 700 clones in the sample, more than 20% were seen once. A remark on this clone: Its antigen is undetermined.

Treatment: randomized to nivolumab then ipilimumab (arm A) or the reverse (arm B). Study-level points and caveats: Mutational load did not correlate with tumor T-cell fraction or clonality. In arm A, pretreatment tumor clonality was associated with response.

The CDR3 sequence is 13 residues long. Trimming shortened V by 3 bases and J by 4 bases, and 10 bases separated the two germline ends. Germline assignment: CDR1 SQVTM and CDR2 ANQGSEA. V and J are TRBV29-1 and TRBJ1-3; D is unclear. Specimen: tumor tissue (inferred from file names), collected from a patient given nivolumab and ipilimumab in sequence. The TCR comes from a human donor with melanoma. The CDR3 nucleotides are TGCAGCGTTGAGGCGTTGGGGGGAAACACCATATATTTT. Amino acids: CSVEALGGNTIYF.